Described below is a single T cell receptor beta chain sequence and its context. This sample is part of a study of monozygotic twins with inflammatory bowel disease. Germline CDR1 and CDR2: MGHRA and YSYEKL. The CDR3 is 14 residues long. Reanalyzing the 5' RACE reads, TCRdb keeps one entry per CDR3 protein, without DNA. The sample data list around 380,000 distinct CDR3 sequences. Sequencing was carried out using blood. The chain employs TRBV4-1 and TRBJ1-2. This receptor was identified in a human donor with ulcerative colitis or Crohn's disease, or a healthy co-twin of an affected twin (not recorded which). The CDR3 spells CASSQDPTVYGYTF.